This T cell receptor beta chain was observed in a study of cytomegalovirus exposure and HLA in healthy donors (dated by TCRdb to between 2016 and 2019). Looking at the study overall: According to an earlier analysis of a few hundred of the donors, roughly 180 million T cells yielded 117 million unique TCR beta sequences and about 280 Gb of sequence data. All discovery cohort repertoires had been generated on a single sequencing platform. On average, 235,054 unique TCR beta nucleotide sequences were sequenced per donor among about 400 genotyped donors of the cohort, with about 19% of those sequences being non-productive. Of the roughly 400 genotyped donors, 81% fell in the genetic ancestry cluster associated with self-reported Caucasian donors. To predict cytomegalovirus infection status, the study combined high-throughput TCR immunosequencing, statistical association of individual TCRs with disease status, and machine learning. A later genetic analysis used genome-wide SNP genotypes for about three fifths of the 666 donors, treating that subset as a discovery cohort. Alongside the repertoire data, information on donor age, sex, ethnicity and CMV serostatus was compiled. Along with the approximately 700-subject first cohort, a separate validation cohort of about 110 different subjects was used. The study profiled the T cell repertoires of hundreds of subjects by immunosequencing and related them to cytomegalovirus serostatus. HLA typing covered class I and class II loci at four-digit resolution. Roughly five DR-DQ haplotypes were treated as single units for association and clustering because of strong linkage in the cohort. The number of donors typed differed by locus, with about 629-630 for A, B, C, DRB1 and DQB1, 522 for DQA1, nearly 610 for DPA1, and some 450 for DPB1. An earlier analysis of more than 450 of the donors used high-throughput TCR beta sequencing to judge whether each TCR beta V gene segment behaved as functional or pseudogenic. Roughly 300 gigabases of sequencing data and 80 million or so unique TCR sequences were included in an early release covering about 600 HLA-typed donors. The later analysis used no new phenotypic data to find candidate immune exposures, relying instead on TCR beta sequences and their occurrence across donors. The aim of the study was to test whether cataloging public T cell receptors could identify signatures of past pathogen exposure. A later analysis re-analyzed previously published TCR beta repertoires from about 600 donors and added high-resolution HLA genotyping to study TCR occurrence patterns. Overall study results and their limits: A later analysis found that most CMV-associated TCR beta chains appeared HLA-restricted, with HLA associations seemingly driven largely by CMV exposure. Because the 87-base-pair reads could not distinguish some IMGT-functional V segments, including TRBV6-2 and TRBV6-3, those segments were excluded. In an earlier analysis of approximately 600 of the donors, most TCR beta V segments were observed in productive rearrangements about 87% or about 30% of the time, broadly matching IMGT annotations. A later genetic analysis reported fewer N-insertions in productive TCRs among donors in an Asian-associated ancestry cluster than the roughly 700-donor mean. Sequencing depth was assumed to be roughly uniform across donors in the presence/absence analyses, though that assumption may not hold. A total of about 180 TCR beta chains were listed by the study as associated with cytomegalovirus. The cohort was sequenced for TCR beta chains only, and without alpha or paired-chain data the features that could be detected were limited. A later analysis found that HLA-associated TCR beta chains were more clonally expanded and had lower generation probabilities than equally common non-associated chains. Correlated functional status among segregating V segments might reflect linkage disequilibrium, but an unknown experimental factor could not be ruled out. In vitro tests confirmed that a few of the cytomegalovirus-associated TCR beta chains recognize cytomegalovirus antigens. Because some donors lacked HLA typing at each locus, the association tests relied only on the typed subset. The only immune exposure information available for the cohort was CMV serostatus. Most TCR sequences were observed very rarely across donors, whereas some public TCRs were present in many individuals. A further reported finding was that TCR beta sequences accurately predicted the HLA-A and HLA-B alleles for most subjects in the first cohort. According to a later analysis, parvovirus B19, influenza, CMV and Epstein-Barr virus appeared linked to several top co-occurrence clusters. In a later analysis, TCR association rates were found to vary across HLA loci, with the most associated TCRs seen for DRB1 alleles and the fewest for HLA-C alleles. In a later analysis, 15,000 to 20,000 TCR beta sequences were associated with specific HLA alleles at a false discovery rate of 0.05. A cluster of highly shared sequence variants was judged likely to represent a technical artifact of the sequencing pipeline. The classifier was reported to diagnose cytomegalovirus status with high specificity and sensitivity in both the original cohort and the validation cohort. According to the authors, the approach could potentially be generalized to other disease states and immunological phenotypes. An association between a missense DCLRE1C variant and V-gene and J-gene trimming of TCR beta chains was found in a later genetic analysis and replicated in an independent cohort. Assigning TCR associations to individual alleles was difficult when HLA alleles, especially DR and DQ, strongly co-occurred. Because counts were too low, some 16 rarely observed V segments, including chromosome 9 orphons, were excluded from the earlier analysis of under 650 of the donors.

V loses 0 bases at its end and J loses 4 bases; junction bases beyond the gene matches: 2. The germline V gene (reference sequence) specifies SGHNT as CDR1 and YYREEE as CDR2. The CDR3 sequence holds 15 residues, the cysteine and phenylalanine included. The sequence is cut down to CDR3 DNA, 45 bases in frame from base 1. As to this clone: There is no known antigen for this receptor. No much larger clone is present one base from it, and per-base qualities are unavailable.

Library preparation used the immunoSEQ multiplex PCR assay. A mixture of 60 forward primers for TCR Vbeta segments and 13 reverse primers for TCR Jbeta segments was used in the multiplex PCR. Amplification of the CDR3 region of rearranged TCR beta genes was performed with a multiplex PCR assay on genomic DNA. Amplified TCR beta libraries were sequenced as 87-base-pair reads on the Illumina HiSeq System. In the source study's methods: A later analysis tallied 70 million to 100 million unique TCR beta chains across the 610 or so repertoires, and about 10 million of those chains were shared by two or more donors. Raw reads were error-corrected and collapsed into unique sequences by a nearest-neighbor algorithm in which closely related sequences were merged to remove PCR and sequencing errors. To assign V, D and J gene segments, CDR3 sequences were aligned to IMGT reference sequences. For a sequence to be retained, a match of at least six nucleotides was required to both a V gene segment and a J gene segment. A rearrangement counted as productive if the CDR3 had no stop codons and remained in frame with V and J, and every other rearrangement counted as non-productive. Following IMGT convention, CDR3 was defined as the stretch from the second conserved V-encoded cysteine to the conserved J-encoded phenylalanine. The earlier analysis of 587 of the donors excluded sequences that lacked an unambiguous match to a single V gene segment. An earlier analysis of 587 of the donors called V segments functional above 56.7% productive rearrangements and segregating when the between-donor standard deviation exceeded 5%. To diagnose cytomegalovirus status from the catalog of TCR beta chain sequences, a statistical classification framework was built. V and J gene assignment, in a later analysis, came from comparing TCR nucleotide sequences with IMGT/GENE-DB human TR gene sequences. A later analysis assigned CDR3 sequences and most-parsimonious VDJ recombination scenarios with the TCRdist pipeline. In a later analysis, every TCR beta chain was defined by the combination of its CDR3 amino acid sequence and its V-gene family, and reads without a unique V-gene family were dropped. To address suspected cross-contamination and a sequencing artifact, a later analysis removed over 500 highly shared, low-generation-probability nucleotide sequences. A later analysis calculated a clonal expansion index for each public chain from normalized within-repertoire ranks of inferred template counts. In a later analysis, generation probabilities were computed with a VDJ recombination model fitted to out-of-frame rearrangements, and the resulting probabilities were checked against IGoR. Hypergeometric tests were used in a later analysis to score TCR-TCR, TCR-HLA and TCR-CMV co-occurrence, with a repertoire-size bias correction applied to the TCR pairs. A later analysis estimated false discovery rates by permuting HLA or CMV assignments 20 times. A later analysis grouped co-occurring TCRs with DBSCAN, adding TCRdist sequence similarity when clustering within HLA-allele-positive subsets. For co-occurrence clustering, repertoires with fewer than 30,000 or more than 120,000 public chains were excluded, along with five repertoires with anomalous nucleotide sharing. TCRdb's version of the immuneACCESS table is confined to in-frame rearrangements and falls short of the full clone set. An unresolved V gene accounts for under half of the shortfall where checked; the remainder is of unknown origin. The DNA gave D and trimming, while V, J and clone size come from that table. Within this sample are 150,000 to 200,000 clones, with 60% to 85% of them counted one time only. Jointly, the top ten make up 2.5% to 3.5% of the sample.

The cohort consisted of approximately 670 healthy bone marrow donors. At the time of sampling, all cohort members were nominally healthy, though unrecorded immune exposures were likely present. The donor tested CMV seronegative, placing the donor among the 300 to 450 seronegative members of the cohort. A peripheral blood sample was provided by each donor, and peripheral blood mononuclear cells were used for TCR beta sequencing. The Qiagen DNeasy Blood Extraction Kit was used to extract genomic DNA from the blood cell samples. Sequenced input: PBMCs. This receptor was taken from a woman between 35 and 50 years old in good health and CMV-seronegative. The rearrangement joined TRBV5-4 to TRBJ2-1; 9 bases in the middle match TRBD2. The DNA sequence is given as TGTGCCAGCAGCTTGGGTAGCGGGGGTTACAATGAGCAGTTCTTC. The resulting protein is CASSLGSGGYNEQFF.